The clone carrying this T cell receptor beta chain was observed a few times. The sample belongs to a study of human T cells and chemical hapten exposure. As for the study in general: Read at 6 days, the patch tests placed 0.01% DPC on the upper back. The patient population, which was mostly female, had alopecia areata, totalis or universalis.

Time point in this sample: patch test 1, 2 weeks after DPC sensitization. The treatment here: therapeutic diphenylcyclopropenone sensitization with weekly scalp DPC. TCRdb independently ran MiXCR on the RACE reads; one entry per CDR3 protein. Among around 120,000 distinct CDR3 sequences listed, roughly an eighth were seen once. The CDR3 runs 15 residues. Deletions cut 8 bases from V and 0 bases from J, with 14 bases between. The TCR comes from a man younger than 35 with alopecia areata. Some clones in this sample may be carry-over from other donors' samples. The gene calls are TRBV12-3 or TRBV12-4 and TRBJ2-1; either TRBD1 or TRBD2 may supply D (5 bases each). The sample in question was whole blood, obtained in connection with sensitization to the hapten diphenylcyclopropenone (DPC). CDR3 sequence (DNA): TGTGCCAGCGGTGATCGAGGGGACTCCTACAATGAGCAGTTCTTC. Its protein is CASGDRGDSYNEQFF.